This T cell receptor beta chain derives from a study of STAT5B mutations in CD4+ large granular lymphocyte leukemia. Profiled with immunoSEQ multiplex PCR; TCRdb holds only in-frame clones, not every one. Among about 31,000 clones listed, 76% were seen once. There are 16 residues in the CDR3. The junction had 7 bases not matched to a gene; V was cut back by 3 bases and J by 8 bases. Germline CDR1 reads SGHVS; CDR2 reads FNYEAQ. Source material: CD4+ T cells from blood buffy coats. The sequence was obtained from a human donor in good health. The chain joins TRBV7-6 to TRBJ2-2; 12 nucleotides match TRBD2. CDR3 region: CASSFGLAGSGGELFF. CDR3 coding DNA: TGTGCCAGCAGCTTCGGACTAGCGGGGAGCGGGGGGGAGCTGTTTTTT.